This is a list of T cell receptor beta chains from one sample in a study of CD8 T cells in ankylosing spondylitis. TCRdb re-derived calls from the 5' RACE reads in MiXCR, one entry per CDR3 protein. Here the sample spans 200,000 to 300,000 distinct CDR3 sequences, over 9.5% being singletons. Sequenced: blood, either unsorted or a sorted T cell fraction (not recorded which). The source of these receptors is a male donor with ankylosing spondylitis or in good health (not recorded which). Both conserved end residues are part of each CDR3. Each record gives: D gene, V gene, clone size, J gene, CDR3 protein, CDR3 DNA. The D gene is left open where the match is weak. Part of the rows lack a size; the others show once, few, many or a class for expanded clones.

D: -
V: TRBV30
size: many
J: TRBJ1-2
CDR3: CAWSGPETDGYTF
DNA: TGTGCCTGGAGCGGACCGGAGACTGATGGCTACACCTTC

D: -
V: TRBV20-1
size: many
J: TRBJ2-1
CDR3: CSARVSYNEQFF
DNA: TGCAGTGCTAGAGTGAGCTATAATGAGCAGTTCTTC

D: TRBD1
V: TRBV30
size: many
J: TRBJ2-7
CDR3: CAWSLDRVTYEQYF
DNA: TGTGCCTGGAGTCTGGACAGGGTGACCTACGAGCAGTACTTC

D: TRBD2
V: TRBV20-1
size: many
J: TRBJ2-3
CDR3: CSARLAGGYTDTQYF
DNA: TGCAGTGCGAGACTAGCGGGGGGGTACACAGATACGCAGTATTTT

D: -
V: TRBV27
size: few
J: TRBJ2-1
CDR3: CASTWTRNNEQFF
DNA: TGTGCCAGCACCTGGACGAGGAACAATGAGCAGTTCTTC

D: -
V: TRBV7-2
size: -
J: TRBJ1-4
CDR3: CASGIQGGEKLLF
DNA: TGTGCCAGCGGGATACAGGGAGGTGAAAAACTGCTTTTT

D: -
V: TRBV21-1
size: many
J: TRBJ1-2
CDR3: CASSSRGTGAIYTF
DNA: TGTGCCAGCAGCAGCCGAGGAACAGGGGCCATCTACACCTTC

D: -
V: TRBV30
size: many
J: TRBJ2-7
CDR3: CAWSRTGSIYEQYF
DNA: TGTGCCTGGAGTAGAACAGGGTCAATTTATGAGCAGTACTTC

D: -
V: TRBV29-1
size: many
J: TRBJ1-1
CDR3: CSVNLQEAFF
DNA: TGCAGCGTTAATCTCCAGGAGGCTTTCTTT

D: -
V: TRBV6-5
size: many
J: TRBJ2-1
CDR3: CASSNPGERGNEQFF
DNA: TGTGCCAGCAGTAACCCTGGGGAGAGGGGCAATGAGCAGTTCTTC

D: TRBD2
V: TRBV7-2
size: many
J: TRBJ2-3
CDR3: CASSKLAGVRDTQYF
DNA: TGTGCCAGCAGCAAGCTAGCGGGGGTTCGGGATACGCAGTATTTT